This TCR beta chain was recorded in a study of CD8 T cells in ankylosing spondylitis. General study findings and limits: For ankylosing spondylitis blood, a TCR beta motif of seven to nine highly homologous variants appeared characteristic. Before this, some motif variants had been reported in reactive arthritis synovial fluid and blood. According to the report, clones linked to the disease were significantly enriched in matched synovial fluid samples taken from ankylosing spondylitis patients.

The CDR3 is made up of 14 amino acids. With 6 bases removed from V and 5 bases from J, the gap between germline ends came to 16 bases. In its sample, this clonotype was seen many times. The antigen is unknown. Scientists made TCR beta libraries using quantitative 5'-RACE with molecular barcodes. TCRdb recomputed calls from the 5' RACE reads with MiXCR, one row per CDR3 protein. The sample records hundreds of thousands of distinct CDR3 sequences, approximately 24% being singletons. V usage is TRBV12-3 or TRBV12-4 and J usage is TRBJ2-5; D unclear. The sequence was obtained from a male donor with ankylosing spondylitis or in good health (not recorded which). The specimen was blood, either unsorted or a sorted T cell fraction (not recorded which). CDR3 sequence (DNA): TGTGCCAGCAGCCGGTCGTCTGGTTCGGAGACCCAGTACTTC. Translated, it gives CASSRSSGSETQYF.